This T cell receptor beta chain was identified during a study of blood T cell repertoires in COVID-19. TCRdb keeps only in-frame clones here, not all; method: immunoSEQ multiplex PCR. This sample has more than 200,000 clones; 80% to 90% occur once, and the top ten carry 4.5% to 7.5%. This receptor was obtained from a man at least 80 years old with acute or convalescent COVID-19. Sequencing input: peripheral blood.

In DNA, the CDR3 is TGTGCCACCAGTGATTTCCCGGAGCAGCGGGGTTGCGAGCAGTACTTC. It yields the protein CATSDFPEQRGCEQYF. V and J are TRBV24-1 and TRBJ2-7; 7 positions agree with TRBD2. Germline-derived CDR1 and CDR2 are KGHDR and SFDVKD. This CDR3 contains 16 residues. V shed 1 base, J shed 6 bases, and the junction held 11 bases outside the gene matches.